This T cell receptor beta chain appears in the sequencing data of a study of blood T cells in healthy people across ages. Each donor had approximately 10 milliliters of peripheral blood drawn. Total RNA was extracted at no less than 6 micrograms per sample. CDR3 length: 14 amino acids. Germline V gives CDR1 SNHLY, CDR2 FYNNEI. V shed 6 bases and J shed 3 bases, with 15 bases lying between them. PCR was performed a second time for 7 to 11 cycles using a sample-barcoded 5' primer and a J-beta primer mix. A 12-random-nucleotide template-switch adaptor tagged each cDNA molecule. Individual samples furnished no less than 2.5 million CDR3-containing paired-end reads apiece. MiXCR, applied by TCRdb to the 5' RACE reads, yields one record per CDR3 protein. Among over 750,000 distinct CDR3 sequences listed, roughly 25% were seen once. These data were likewise used in another study, on T cells of mothers and their children.

The chain is built from TRBV2 and TRBJ2-7; a possible D gene is TRBD1 (5 bases). This TCR was sampled from a boy between 10 and 17 years old in good health. Material for sequencing was blood. The CDR3: CASREWQGDYEQYF. The CDR3 DNA follows: TGTGCCAGCAGGGAATGGCAGGGCGACTACGAGCAGTACTTC.